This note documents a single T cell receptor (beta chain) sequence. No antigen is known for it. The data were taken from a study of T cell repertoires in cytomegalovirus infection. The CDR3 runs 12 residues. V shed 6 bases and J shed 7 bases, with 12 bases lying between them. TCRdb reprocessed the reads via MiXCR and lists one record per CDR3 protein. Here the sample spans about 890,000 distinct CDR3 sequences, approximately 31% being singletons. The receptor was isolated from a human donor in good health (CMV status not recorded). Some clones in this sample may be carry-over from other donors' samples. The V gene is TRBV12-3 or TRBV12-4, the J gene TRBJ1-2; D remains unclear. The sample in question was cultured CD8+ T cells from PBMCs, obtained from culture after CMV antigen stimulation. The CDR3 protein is CASSPGRLGYTF. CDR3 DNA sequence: TGTGCCAGCAGCCCGGGTCGTCTTGGCTACACCTTC.